This T cell receptor (beta chain) is drawn from a study of blood T cell repertoires in COVID-19 (dated by TCRdb to 2019 to 2021). As for the study more broadly: The collaborator samples originated in the United States, Italy and Spain and spanned the acute and convalescent phases of COVID-19. A freely available public database, intended as a resource for researchers studying the immune response to SARS-CoV-2, is where the repertoires were released. Nearly every sample came with metadata listing a de-identified subject ID, COVID-19 status, age in years and sex. Deeply sampled blood TCRbeta repertoires from subjects exposed to, actively infected with, or recovered from COVID-19 were included in the dataset. The samples were drawn from the first 160 participants of the ongoing ImmuneRACE study and from over a thousand subjects provided by 6 global collaborators. The prospective study material was composed of cDNA or gDNA derived from T cells, B-cell-depleted T cells, or PBMCs. Where available, HLA class I and class II types were taken from metadata supplied by the sample provider and were not determined by assay-based typing. What the authors observed across the whole study: The quantity of clinical and demographic metadata differed by source and by participant and was supplied without curation.

The collaborating institutions used their own protocols to collect whole blood in K2EDTA tubes. For TCRbeta analysis, collaborator samples were shipped as frozen whole blood, as isolated PBMCs, or as DNA extracted from either sample type. Notes on this clone: The antigen this receptor binds is unknown. No quality values exist for individual bases; no much larger clone is one base distant.

The immunoSEQ Assay, a bias-controlled multiplex PCR, was used to amplify TCRbeta CDR3 regions from genomic DNA. In the source study's methods: The number of nucleated cells in each sample was estimated from the amplification of reference gene primers within the assay. Sequence reads were collapsed and filtered to measure the absolute abundance of every unique TCRbeta CDR3 rearrangement. For each sample, productive Simpson clonality was calculated by taking the square root of Simpson's diversity index across productive rearrangements. Sourced from immuneACCESS, this table was stored by TCRdb with only in-frame sequences that have V and J called. A share of the clones is absent; for the studies checked, an unresolved V gene accounts for under half, and the remainder has no known explanation. Clone size and V and J calls were adopted from that table, with D and trimming inferred from the DNA. The sample records some 150,000 clones, approximately 91% of which are singletons. The ten largest clones take up approximately 2.5% of the sample.

Sequences were obtained from peripheral blood. This TCR was sampled from a human donor in a cohort sampled during active COVID-19.

The CDR3 here reads CASSSGTGGTQYF. The sequence in DNA is TGTGCCAGCAGCTCGGGGACGGGAGGGACCCAGTACTTC. The chain was built from TRBV7-9 and TRBJ2-5, and TRBD2 matches 7 of the central bases. The CDR3 spans 13 residues, from the cysteine through the phenylalanine. Only CDR3 DNA remains: 39 bases, in frame from the first base. V ends up 4 bases short and J 7 bases short, with an unmatched junction base count of 6. According to the germline V gene (reference sequence), CDR1 reads SEHNR and CDR2 reads FQNEAQ.